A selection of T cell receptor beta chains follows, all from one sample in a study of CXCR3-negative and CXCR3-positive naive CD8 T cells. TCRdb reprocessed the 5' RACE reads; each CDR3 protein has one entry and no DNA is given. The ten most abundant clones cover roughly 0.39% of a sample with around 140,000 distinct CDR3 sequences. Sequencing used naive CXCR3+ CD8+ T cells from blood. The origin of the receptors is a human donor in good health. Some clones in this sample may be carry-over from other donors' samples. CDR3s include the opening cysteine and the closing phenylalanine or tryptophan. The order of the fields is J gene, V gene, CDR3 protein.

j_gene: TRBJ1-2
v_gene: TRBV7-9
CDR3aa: CASSLQTGGVYGYTF

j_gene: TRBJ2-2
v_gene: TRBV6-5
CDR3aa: CATEGTGELFF

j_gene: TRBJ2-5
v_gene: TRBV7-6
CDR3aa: CASSLRTRVFF

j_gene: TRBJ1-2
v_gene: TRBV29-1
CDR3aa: CSVEEAVGYGYTF

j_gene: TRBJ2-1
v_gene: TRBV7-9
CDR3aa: CASSRLAGAFNEQFF

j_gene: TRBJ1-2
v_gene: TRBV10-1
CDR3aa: CASSGRGPANYGYTF

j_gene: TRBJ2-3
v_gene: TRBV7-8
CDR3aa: CASSSILAAYTDTQYF

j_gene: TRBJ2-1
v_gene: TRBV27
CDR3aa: CASSFRTGVLNEQFF

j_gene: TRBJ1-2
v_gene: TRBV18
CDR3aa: CASTLVGRDIYGYTF

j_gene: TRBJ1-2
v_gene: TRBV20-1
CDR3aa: CSAPDSNYGYTF

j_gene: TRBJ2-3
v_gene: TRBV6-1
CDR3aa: CASSEAPAGTVTDTQYF

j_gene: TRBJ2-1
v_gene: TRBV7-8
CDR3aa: CASSLGGADEQFF

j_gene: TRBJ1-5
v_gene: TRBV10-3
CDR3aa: CAISETPAGPSNQPQHF

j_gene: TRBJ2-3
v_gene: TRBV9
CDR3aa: CASSVGVVGASTDTQYF

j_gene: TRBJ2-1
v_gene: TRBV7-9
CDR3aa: CASSRPGGNEQFF

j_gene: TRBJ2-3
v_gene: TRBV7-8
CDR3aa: CASRASGTSTDTQYF

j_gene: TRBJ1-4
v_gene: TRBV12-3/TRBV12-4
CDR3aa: CASSDRVFEKLFF

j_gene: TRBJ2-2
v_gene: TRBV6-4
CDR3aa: CASSDSVRSSGELFF

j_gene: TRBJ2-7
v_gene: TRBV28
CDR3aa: CASSFTDEQYF

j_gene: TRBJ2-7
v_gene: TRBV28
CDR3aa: CASSIPHQSVSYEQYF

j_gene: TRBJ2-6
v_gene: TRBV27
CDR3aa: CASSFLPGQGSLGANVLTF

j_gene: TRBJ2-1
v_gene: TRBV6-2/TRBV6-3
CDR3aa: CASSYDLRDSGLIYNEQFF

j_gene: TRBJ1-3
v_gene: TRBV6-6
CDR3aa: CASSPLFGNTIYF

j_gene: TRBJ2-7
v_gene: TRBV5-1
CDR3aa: CASSLTGTSINEQYF

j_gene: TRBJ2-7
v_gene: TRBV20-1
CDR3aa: CSAREGQGYSYEQYF

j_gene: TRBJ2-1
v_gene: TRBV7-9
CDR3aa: CASSLPGLIQWEQFF